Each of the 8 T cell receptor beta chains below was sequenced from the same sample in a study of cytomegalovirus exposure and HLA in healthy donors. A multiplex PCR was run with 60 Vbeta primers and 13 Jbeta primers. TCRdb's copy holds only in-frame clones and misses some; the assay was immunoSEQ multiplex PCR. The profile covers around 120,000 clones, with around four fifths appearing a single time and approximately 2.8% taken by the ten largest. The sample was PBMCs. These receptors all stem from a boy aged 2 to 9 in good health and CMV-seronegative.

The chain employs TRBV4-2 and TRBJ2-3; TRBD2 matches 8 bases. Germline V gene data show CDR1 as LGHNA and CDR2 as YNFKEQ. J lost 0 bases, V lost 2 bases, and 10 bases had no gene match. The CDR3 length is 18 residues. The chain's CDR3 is CASSQSGGGGKSTDTQYF. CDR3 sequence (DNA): TGTGCCAGCAGCCAAAGCGGGGGCGGGGGGAAAAGCACAGATACGCAGTATTTT.

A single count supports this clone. DNA of the CDR3: TGCAGCTCCGGGACAGGGGAATCCTACAATGAGCAGTTCTTC. Translating it yields CSSGTGESYNEQFF. This chain joins TRBV29-1 and TRBJ2-1, with TRBD1 matching over 10 bases. With V trimmed by 8 bases and J by 1 base, 5 bases remained unmatched. This CDR3 region has 14 residues. Germline CDR1 reads SQVTM; CDR2 reads ANQGSEA.

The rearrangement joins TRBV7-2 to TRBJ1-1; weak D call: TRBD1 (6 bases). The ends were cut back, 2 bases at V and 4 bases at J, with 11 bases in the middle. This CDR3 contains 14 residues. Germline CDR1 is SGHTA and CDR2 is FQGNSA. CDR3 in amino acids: CASSLSLGGTEAFF. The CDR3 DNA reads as TGTGCCAGCAGCTTATCGTTAGGGGGCACTGAAGCTTTCTTT.

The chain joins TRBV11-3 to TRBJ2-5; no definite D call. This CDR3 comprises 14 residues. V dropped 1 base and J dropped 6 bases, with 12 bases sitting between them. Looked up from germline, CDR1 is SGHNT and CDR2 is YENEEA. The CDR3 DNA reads TGTGCCAGCAGCTTAGGTCCTAGTAGTAAGACCCAGTACTTC. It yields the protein CASSLGPSSKTQYF.

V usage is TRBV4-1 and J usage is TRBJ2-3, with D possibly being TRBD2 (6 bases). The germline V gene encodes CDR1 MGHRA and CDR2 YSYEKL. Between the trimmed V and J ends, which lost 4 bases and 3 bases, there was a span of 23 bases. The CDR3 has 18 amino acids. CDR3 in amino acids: CASSLNPGGPGITDTQYF. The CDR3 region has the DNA TGCGCCAGCAGCCTCAACCCCGGGGGTCCAGGGATAACAGATACGCAGTATTTT.

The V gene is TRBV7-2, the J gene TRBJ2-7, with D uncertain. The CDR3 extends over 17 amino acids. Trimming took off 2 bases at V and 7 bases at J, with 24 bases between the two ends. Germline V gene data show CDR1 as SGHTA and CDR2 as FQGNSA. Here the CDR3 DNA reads TGTGCCAGCAGCTTACCCACTCTGCGCCCCTCTAAGATAGAGCAGTACTTC. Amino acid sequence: CASSLPTLRPSKIEQYF.

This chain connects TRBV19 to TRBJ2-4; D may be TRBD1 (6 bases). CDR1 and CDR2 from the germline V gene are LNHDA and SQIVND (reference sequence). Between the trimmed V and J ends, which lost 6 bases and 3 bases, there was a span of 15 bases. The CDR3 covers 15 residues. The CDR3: CASSRQEVGKNIQYF. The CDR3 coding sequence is TGTGCCAGTAGCCGACAGGAAGTAGGCAAAAACATTCAGTACTTC. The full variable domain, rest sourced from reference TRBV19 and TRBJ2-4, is DGGITQSPKYLFRKEGQNVTLSCEQNLNHDAMYWYRQDPGQGLRLIYYSQIVNDFQKGDIAEGYSVSREKKESFPLTVTSAQKNPTAFYLCASSRQEVGKNIQYFGAGTRLSVL.

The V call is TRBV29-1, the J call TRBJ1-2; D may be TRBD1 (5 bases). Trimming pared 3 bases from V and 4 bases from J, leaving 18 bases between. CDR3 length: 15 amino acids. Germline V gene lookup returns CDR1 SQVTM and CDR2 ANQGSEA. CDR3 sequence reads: CSVDEAVGASYGYTF. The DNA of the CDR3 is TGCAGCGTTGACGAGGCAGTAGGGGCTAGCTATGGCTACACCTTC.